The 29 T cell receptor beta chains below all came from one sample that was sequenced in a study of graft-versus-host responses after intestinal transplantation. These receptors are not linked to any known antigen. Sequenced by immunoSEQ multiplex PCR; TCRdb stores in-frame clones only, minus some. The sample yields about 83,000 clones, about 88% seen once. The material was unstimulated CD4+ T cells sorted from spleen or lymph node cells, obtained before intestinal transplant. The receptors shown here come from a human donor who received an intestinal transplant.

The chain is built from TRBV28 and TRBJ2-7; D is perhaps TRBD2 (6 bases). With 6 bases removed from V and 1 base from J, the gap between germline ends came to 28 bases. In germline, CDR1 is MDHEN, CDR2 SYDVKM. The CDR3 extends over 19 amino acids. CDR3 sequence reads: CASRPLPRRGSRWSYEQYF. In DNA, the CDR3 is TGTGCCAGCAGGCCCCTCCCTCGGCGGGGATCGAGGTGGTCCTACGAGCAGTACTTC.

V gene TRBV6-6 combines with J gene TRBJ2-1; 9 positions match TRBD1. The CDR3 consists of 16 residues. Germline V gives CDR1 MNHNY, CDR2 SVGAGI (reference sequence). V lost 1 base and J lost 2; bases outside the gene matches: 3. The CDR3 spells CASSYFGQGPYNEQFF. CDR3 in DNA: TGTGCCAGCAGTTACTTCGGACAGGGGCCCTACAATGAGCAGTTCTTC.

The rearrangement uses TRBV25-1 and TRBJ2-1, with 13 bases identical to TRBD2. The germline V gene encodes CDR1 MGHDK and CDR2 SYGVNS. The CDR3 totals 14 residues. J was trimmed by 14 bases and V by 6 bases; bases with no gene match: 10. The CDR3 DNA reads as TGTGCCAGCAGCACCACCGGACTAGCGGGAGTTAAGTTCTTC. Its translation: CASSTTGLAGVKFF.

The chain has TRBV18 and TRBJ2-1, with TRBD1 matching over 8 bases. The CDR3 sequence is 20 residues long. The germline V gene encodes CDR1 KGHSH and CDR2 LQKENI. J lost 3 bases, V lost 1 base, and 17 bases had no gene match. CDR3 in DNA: TGTGCCAGCTCACCACTCGGGACAGGACTTCTACGGGGGAACTACAATGAGCAGTTCTTC. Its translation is CASSPLGTGLLRGNYNEQFF.

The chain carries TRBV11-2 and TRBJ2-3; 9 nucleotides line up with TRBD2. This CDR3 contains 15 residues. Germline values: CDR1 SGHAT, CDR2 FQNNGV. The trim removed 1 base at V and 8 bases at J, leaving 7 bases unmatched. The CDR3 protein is CASSLGTSALGTQYF. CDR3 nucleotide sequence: TGTGCCAGCAGCTTAGGGACTAGCGCTCTAGGTACGCAGTATTTT.

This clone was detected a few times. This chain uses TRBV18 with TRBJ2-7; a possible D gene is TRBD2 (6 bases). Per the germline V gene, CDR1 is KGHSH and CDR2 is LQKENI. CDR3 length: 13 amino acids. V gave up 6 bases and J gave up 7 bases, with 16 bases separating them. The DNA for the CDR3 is TGTGCCAGCTCCCCGGAGCGGGTCGGTGAGCAGTACTTC. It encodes CASSPERVGEQYF.

The CDR3, as DNA: TGTGCCAGCAGTGGGTGGAGTTCTGGAAACACCATATATTTT. As protein: CASSGWSSGNTIYF. This chain connects TRBV2 to TRBJ1-3; D is uncertain. Looked up from germline, CDR1 is SNHLY and CDR2 is FYNNEI. Between the trimmed V and J ends, which lost 4 bases and 1 base, there was a span of 8 bases. The length of the CDR3 is 14 residues. Drawing the rest from reference TRBV2 and TRBJ1-3, the complete variable domain is EPEVTQTPSHQVTQMGQEVILRCVPISNHLYFYWYRQILGQKVEFLVSFYNNEISEKSEIFDDQFSVERPDGSNFTLKIRSTKLEDSAMYFCASSGWSSGNTIYFGEGSWLTVV.

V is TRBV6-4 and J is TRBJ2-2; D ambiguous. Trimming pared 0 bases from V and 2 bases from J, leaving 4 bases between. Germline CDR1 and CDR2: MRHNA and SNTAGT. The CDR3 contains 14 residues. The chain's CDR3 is CASSDSPNTGELFF. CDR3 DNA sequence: TGTGCCAGCAGTGACTCTCCTAACACCGGGGAGCTGTTTTTT.

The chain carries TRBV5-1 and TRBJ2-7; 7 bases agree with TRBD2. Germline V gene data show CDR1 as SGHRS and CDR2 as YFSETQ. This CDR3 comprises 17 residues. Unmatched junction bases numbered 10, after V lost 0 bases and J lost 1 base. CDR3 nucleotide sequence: TGCGCCAGCAGCTTGGGGCCAAGTGGGCGGGAGTCCTACGAGCAGTACTTC. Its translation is CASSLGPSGRESYEQYF.

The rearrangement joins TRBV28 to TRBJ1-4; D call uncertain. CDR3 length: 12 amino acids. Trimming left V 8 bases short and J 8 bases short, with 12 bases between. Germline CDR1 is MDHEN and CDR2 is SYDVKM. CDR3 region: CASRRGLEKLFF. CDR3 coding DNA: TGTGCCAGCCGGCGGGGTTTGGAAAAACTGTTTTTT.

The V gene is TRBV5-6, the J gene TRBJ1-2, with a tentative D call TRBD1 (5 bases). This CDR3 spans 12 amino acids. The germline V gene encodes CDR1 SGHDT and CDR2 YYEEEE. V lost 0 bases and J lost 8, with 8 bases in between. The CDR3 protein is CASSLARGGYTF. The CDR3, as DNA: TGTGCCAGCAGCTTGGCGCGGGGCGGCTACACCTTC.

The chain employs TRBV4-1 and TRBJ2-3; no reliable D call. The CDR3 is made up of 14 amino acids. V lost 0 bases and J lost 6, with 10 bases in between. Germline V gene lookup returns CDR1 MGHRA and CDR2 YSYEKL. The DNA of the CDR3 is TGCGCCAGCAGCCAAGAGCTAACTATTGATACGCAGTATTTT. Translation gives CASSQELTIDTQYF.

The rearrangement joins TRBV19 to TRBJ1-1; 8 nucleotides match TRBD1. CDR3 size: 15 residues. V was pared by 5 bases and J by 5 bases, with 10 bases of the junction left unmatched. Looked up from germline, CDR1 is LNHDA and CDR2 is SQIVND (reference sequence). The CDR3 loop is CASSLPQGVVTEAFF. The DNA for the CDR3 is TGTGCCAGTAGTTTACCACAGGGGGTCGTTACTGAAGCTTTCTTT. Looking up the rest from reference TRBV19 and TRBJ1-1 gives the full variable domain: DGGITQSPKYLFRKEGQNVTLSCEQNLNHDAMYWYRQDPGQGLRLIYYSQIVNDFQKGDIAEGYSVSREKKESFPLTVTSAQKNPTAFYLCASSLPQGVVTEAFFGQGTRLTVV.

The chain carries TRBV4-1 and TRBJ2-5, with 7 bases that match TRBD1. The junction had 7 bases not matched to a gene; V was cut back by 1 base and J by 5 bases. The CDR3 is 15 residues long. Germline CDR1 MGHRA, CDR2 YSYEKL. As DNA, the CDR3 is TGCGCCAGCAGCCAAGGACAGGGTCCATGGGAGACCCAGTACTTC. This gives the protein CASSQGQGPWETQYF.

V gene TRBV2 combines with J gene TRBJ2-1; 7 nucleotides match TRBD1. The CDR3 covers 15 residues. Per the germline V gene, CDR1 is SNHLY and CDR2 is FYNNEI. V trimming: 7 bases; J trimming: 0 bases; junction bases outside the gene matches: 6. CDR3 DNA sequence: TGTGCCAGCACCGGGGACAGAAGCTCCTACAATGAGCAGTTCTTC. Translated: CASTGDRSSYNEQFF.

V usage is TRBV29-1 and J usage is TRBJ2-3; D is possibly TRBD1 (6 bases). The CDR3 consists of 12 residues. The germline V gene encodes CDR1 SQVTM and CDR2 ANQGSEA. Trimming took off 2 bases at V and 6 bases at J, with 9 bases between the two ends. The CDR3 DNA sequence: TGCAGCGTTGAACAGGGGCGCGATACGCAGTATTTT. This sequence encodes CSVEQGRDTQYF.

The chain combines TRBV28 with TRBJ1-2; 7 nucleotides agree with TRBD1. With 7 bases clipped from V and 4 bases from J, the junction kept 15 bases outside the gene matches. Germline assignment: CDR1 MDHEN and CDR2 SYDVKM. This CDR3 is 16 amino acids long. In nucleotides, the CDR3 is TGTGCCAGCACTTCGGGACAAAGGGGGCTGGGCTATGGCTACACCTTC. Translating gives CASTSGQRGLGYGYTF.

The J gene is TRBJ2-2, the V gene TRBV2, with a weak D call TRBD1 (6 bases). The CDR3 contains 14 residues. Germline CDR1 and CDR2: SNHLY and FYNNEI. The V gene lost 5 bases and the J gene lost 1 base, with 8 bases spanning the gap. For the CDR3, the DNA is TGTGCCAGCAGTATGACAGGGAACACCGGGGAGCTGTTTTTT. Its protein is CASSMTGNTGELFF.

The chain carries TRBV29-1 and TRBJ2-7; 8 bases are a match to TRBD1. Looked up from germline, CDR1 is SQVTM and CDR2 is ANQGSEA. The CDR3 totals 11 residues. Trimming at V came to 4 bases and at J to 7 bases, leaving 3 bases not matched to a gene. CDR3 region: CSVGQGLEQYF. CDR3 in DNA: TGCAGCGTTGGACAGGGGTTGGAGCAGTACTTC.

CDR3 protein: CASSYADRRDGYTF. In DNA, the CDR3 is TGTGCCAGCAGTTACGCGGACAGGCGTGATGGCTACACCTTC. This chain links TRBV6-6 with TRBJ1-2; 7 nucleotides align to TRBD1. The V and J ends lost 2 bases and 6 bases, in that order; junction bases with no gene match: 6. The CDR3 totals 14 residues. Germline V gene lookup returns CDR1 MNHNY and CDR2 SVGAGI (reference sequence).

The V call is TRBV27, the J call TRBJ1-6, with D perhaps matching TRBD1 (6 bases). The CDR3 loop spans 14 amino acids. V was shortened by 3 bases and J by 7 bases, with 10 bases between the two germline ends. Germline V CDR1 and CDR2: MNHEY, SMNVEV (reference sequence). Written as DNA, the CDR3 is TGTGCCAGCAGTTTCAGGGGTGGGAATTCACCCCTCCACTTT. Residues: CASSFRGGNSPLHF.

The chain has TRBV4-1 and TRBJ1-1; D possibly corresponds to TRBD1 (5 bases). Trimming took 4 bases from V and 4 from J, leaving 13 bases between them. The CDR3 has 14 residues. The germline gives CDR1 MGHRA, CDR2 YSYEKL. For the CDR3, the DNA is TGCGCCAGCAGCCTGTATAATAGGGGCACTGAAGCTTTCTTT. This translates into CASSLYNRGTEAFF.

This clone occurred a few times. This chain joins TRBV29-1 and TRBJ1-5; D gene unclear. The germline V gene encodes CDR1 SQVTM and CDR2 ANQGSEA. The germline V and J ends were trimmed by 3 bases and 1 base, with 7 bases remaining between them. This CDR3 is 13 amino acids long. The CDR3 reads CSVEMESNQPQHF. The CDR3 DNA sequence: TGCAGCGTTGAGATGGAGAGCAATCAGCCCCAGCATTTT.

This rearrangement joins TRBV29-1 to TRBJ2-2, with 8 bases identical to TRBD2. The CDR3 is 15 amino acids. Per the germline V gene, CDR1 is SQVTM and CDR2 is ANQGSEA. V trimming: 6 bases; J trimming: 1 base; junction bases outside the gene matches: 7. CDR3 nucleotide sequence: TGCAGCGTGGTTACTAGCGGAGTGAACACCGGGGAGCTGTTTTTT. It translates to CSVVTSGVNTGELFF.

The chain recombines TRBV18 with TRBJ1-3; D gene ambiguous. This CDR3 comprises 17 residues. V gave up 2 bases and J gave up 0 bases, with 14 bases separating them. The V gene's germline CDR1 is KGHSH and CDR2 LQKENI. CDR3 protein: CASSPNLLRYSGNTIYF. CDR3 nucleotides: TGTGCCAGCTCACCAAATCTCCTACGGTACTCTGGAAACACCATATATTTT.

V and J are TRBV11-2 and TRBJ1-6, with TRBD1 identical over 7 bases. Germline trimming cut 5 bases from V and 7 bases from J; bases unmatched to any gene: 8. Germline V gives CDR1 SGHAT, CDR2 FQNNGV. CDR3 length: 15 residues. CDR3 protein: CASSPNRGNNSPLHF. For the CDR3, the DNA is TGTGCCAGCAGCCCTAACAGGGGAAACAATTCACCCCTCCACTTT. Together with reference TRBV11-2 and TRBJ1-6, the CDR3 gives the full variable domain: EAGVAQSPRYKIIEKRQSVAFWCNPISGHATLYWYQQILGQGPKLLIQFQNNGVVDDSQLPKDRFSAERLKGVDSTLKIQPAKLEDSAVYLCASSPNRGNNSPLHFGNGTRLTVT.

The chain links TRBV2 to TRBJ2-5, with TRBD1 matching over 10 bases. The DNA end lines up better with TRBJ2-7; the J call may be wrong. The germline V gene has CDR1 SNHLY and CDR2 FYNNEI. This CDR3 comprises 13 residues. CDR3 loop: CASGTGASYEQYF. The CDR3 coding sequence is TGTGCCAGCGGGACAGGGGCATCCTACGAGCAGTACTTC.

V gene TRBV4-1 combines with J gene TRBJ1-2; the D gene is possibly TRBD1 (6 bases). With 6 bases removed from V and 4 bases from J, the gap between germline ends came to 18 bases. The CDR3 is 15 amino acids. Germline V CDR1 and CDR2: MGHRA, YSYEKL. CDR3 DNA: TGCGCCAGCAGTTCAACGAGGGGGTACGGCTATGGCTACACCTTC. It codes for CASSSTRGYGYGYTF.

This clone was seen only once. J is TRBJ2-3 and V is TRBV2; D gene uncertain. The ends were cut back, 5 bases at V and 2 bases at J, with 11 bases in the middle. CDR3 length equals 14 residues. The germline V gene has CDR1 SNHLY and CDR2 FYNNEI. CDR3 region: CASSTMEITDTQYF. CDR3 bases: TGTGCCAGCAGTACTATGGAGATCACAGATACGCAGTATTTT.